This T cell receptor (beta chain) was sequenced for a study of cytomegalovirus exposure and HLA in healthy donors. Comments on this clone: The junction shows a germline mismatch at one end, possibly a read error.

CDR3 length: 13 residues. The germline V gene encodes CDR1 SGHNT and CDR2 YYREEE (reference sequence). The PCR had 60 Vbeta and 13 Jbeta primers. This table comes from immunoSEQ multiplex PCR, and its TCRdb copy is limited to in-frame clones, with some not included. This table holds 150,000 to 200,000 clones, around three quarters found once. Sample: PBMCs. The chain employs TRBV5-4 and TRBJ2-1, with TRBD1 as a possible D gene (5 bases). This receptor was obtained from a woman aged 45 to 65 in good health and CMV-seronegative. As DNA, the CDR3 is TGTGCCAGCAGTTTGGGGCCCCTGAATGAGCAGTTCTTC. It yields the protein CASSLGPLNEQFF.